The TCR beta chain described here comes from a study of cytomegalovirus exposure and HLA in healthy donors. Primers for the PCR totalled 60 Vbeta and 13 Jbeta. Data came from immunoSEQ multiplex PCR; TCRdb stores just in-frame clones and leaves some out. The sample has 95,000 to 120,000 clones, over 65% seen once; the top ten hold just under 2.5%. This clone was picked up a small number of times. The sequence derives from a woman younger than 30 in good health and CMV-seronegative. The sample was PBMCs.

The CDR3 sequence is CASSLNQGNMNQPQHF. The CDR3 DNA reads TGTGCCAGCAGCTTAAACCAGGGGAACATGAATCAGCCCCAGCATTTT. The rearrangement uses TRBV7-6 and TRBJ1-5; D may be TRBD1 (6 bases). Germline loops: CDR1 SGHVS, CDR2 FNYEAQ. The CDR3 totals 16 residues. V lost 2 bases and J 4 bases, leaving 15 bases between the germline ends.